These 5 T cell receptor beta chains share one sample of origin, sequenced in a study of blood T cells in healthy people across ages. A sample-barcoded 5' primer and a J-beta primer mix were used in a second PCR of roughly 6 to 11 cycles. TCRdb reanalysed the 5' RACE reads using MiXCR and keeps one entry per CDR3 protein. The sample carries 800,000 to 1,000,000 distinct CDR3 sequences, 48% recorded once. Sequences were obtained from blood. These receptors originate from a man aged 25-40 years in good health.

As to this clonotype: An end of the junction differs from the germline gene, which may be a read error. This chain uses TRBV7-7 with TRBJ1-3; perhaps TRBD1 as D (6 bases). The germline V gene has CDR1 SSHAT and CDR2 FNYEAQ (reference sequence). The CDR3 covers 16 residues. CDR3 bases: TGTGCTAGCAGCGCTCGACAGGCCTTTAAAGGAAACACCATATATTTT. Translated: CASSARQAFKGNTIYF.

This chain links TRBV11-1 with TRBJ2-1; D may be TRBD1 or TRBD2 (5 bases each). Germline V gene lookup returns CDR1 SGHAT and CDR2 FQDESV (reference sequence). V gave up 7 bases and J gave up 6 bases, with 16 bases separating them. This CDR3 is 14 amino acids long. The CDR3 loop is CASTGGAEFNEQFF. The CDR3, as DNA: TGTGCCAGCACTGGGGGTGCGGAGTTCAATGAGCAGTTCTTC.

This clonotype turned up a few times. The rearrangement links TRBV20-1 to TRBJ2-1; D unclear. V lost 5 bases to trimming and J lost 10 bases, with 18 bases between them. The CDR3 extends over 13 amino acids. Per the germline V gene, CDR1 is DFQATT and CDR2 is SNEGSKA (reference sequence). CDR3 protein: CSARHSSDLEQFF. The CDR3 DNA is TGCAGTGCTCGGCACTCTAGTGATTTGGAGCAGTTCTTC.

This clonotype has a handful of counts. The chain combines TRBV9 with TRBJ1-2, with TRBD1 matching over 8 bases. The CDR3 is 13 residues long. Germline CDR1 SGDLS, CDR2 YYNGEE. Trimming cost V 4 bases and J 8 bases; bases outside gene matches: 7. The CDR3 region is CASSSVQGGGYTF. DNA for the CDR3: TGTGCCAGCAGCTCGGTACAGGGGGGCGGCTACACCTTC. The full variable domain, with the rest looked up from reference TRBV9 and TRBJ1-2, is DSGVTQTPKHLITATGQRVTLRCSPRSGDLSVYWYQQSLDQGLQFLIQYYNGEERAKGNILERFSAQQFPDLHSELNLSSLELGDSALYFCASSSVQGGGYTFGSGTRLTVV.

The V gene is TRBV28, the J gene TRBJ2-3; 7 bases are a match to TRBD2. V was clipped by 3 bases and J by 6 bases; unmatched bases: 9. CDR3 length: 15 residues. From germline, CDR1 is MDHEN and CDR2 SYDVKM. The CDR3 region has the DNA TGTGCCAGCAGTTTCGGGCTAGCGGTGGTGGATACGCAGTATTTT. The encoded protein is CASSFGLAVVDTQYF.